The clone carrying this T cell receptor (beta chain) was observed at least ten times. This sample is part of a study of metastatic and nonmetastatic thyroid tumors. Between the trimmed V and J ends, which lost 0 bases and 2 bases, there was a span of 12 bases. Germline V gives CDR1 MRHNA, CDR2 SNTAGT. The CDR3 consists of 16 residues. MiXCR reprocessed the PCR reads for TCRdb. Of about 85,000 clones in the sample, roughly 8.6% were seen once. Each patient went into thyroid surgery without having received any treatment. The chain uses TRBV6-4 and TRBJ2-3; weak D call: TRBD2 (7 bases). The sample taken for sequencing was blood. This TCR derives from a female donor with papillary thyroid cancer or a benign thyroid nodule (not recorded which). Some clones in this sample may be carry-over from other donors' samples. CDR3 sequence reads: CASSDSTGGSTDTQYF. CDR3 nucleotide sequence: TGTGCCAGCAGTGACTCGACGGGGGGCTCCACAGATACGCAGTATTTT.